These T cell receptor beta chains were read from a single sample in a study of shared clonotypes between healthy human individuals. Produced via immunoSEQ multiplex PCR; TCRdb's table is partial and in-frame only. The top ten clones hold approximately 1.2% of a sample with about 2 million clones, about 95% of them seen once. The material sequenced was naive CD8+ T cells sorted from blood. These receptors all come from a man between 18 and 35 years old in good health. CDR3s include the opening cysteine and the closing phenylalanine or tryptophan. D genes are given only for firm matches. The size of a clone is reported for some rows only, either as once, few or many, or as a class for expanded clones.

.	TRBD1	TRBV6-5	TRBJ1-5	TGTGCCAGCAGTCGCGACCGGGACAGCGGTCAGCCCCAGCATTTT	CASSRDRDSGQPQHF
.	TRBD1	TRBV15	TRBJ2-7	TGTGCCACCAGCATAAACAGGGGCTCGGGGGAGCAGTACTTC	CATSINRGSGEQYF
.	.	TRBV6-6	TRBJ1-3	TGTGCCAGCAGGCCATTAACAGGGACCGTAGAAGACACCATATATTTT	CASRPLTGTVEDTIYF
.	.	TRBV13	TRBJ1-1	TGTGCCAGCAGCTTGCAGGGGACTGAAGCTTTCTTT	CASSLQGTEAFF
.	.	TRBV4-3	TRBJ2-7	TGCGCCAGCCCTGGGGCGAGAAGGGACACAGAGCAGTACTTC	CASPGARRDTEQYF
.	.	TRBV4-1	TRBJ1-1	TGCGCCAGCAGCCAGAAAGGGACGAACACTGAAGCTTTCTTT	CASSQKGTNTEAFF
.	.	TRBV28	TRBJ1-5	TGTGCCAGCAGTTTAGGGCAGCCCCAGCATTTT	CASSLGQPQHF
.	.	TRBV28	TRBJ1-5	TGTGCCAGCAGTTCGGTTGTGGGGGGCAATCAGCCCCAGCATTTT	CASSSVVGGNQPQHF
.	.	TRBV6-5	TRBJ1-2	TGTGCCAGCAGCAAGGGGGGGCCGATCTATGGCTACACCTTC	CASSKGGPIYGYTF
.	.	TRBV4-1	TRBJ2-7	TGCGCCAGCAGCCAATACCCAATGGTACGGGACGAGCAGTACTTC	CASSQYPMVRDEQYF
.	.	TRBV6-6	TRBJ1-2	TGTGCCAGCAGCCCGGACTATGGCTACACCTTC	CASSPDYGYTF
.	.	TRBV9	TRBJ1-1	TGTGCCAGCAGCGTAGATGGGGGGGTTGGCACTGAAGCTTTCTTT	CASSVDGGVGTEAFF
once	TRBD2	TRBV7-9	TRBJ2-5	TGTGCCAGCACCCTGGGGACTAGCAGAAATCAAGAGACCCAGTACTTC	CASTLGTSRNQETQYF
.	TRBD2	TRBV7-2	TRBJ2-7	TGTGCCAGCAGCTTAGGTGGGGGGGATTCCTACGAGCAGTACTTC	CASSLGGGDSYEQYF
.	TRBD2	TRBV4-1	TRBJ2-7	TGCGCCAGCAGCCCCCTAGCGGGGGTCACCTACGAGCAGTACTTC	CASSPLAGVTYEQYF
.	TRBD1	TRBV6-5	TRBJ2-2	TGTGCCAGCAGCCAGGGGGAGCGGGAGCTGTTTTTT	CASSQGERELFF
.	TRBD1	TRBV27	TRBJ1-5	TGTGCCAGCAGGGACGGTACAGGGGATGGCAATCAGCCCCAGCATTTT	CASRDGTGDGNQPQHF
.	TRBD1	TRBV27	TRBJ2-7	TGTGCCAGCAGACGGACAGGGGGCGAGCAGTACTTC	CASRRTGGEQYF
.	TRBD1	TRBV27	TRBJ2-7	TGTGCCAGCAGTTTAGTGGGACAGGGGTATGAGCAGTACTTC	CASSLVGQGYEQYF
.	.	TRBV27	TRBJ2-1	TGTGCCAGCAGTTTCCGGGGAAATGAGCAGTTCTTC	CASSFRGNEQFF
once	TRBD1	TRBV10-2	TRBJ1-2	TGCGCCAGCAGTGACCCCGGACAGGTTAGCTATGGCTACACCTTC	CASSDPGQVSYGYTF
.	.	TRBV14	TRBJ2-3	TGTGCCAGCAGCCACCCCAGCACAGATACGCAGTATTTT	CASSHPSTDTQYF
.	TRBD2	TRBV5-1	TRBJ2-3	TGCGCCAGCAGCTTGGCCCTAGCGGGAGGGGATACGCAGTATTTT	CASSLALAGGDTQYF
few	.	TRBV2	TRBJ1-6	TGTGCCAGCTCCTATGGACAGAATAATTCACCCCTCCACTTT	CASSYGQNNSPLHF
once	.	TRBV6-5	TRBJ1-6	TGTGCCAGCAGTTACCGAGGGGAGGGGTATAATTCACCCCTCCACTTT	CASSYRGEGYNSPLHF
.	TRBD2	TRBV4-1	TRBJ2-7	TGCGCCAGCAGCCAAGCGGGGGCCCCGGGGGGGCAGGACTACGAGCAGTACTTC	CASSQAGAPGGQDYEQYF
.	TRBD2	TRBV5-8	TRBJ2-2	TGTGCCAGCAGACGCCTCTCGGGAGGGGACACCGGGGAGCTGTTTTTT	CASRRLSGGDTGELFF
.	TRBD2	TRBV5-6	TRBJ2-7	TGTGCCAGCAGCGGAGGACTAGCGGGACCCCTGGAACAGTACTTC	CASSGGLAGPLEQYF
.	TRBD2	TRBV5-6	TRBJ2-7	TGTGCCAGCAGCTTGGTTGCGGGAGTTTCCGAGCAGTACTTC	CASSLVAGVSEQYF
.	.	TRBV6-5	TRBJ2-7	TGTGCCAGCAGTTCTTCAGGGGTTGTGGCGTACGAGCAGTACTTC	CASSSSGVVAYEQYF
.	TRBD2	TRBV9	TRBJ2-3	TGTGCCAGCAGTGGACTAGCGGGAAGGTTAGATACGCAGTATTTT	CASSGLAGRLDTQYF
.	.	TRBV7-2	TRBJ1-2	TGTGCCAGCAGCCTTATTGGCGGGGGCCCCTATGGCTACACCTTC	CASSLIGGGPYGYTF
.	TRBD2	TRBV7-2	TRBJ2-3	TGTGCCAGCAGCTCCACTAGCGCAGATACGCAGTATTTT	CASSSTSADTQYF
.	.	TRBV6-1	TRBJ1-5	TGTGCCAGCAGTGAAGCGCAATGGGGAAGGAGCAATCAGCCCCAGCATTTT	CASSEAQWGRSNQPQHF
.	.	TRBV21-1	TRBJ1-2	TGTGCCAGCAGCAATTGTGGACAGCCCTATGGCTACACCTTC	CASSNCGQPYGYTF
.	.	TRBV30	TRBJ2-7	TGTGCAAACGGGGAGAGCCTTTACGAGCAGTACTTC	CANGESLYEQYF
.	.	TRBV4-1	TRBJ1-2	TGCGCCAGCAGCCAAGTCACCGGCGATAACTATGGCTACACCTTC	CASSQVTGDNYGYTF
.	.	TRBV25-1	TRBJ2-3	TGTGCCAGCAGTGATCTCTCTACAGACACAGATACGCAGTATTTT	CASSDLSTDTDTQYF
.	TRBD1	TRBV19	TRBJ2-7	TGTGCCAGTAGTATTGAGGGACAGACGTACGAGCAGTACTTC	CASSIEGQTYEQYF
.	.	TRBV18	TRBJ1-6	TGTGCCAGCAACAGGACTGAATTCCGGTCCTATAATTCACCCCTCCACTTT	CASNRTEFRSYNSPLHF
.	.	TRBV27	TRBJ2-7	TGTGCCAGCAGTTTATTGTATTCCGGGACTCTAGACTCCTACGAGCAGTACTTC	CASSLLYSGTLDSYEQYF
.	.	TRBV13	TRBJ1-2	TGTGCCAGCAGCTCCGGGCGGGCACAAGACTATGGCTACACCTTC	CASSSGRAQDYGYTF
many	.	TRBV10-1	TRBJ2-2	TGCGCCAGCAGTGAGAGTAACGGGGAGCTGTTTTTT	CASSESNGELFF
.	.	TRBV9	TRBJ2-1	TGTGCCAGCAGCGTAGATCTTAGGACCAGCAATGAGCAGTTCTTC	CASSVDLRTSNEQFF
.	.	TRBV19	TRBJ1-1	TGTGCCAGTAGGTTACAGGGAGGGGACACTGAAGCTTTCTTT	CASRLQGGDTEAFF
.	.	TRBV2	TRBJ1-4	TGTGCCAGCACCCCGGATGGGGGGCTAAGTGAAAAACTGTTTTTT	CASTPDGGLSEKLFF
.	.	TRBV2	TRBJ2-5	TGTGCTACGGAGGGGGCCCAAGAGACCCAGTACTTC	CATEGAQETQYF
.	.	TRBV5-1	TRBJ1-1	TGCGCCAGCAGTGAGCATTTGGACACTGAAGCTTTCTTT	CASSEHLDTEAFF
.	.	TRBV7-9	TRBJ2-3	TGTGCCAGCAGCTCGGCGGCGGAGAACCCGACAGATACGCAGTATTTT	CASSSAAENPTDTQYF
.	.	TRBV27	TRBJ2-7	TGTGCCAGTATGAGTGGTCTATCCGACGAGCAGTACTTC	CASMSGLSDEQYF
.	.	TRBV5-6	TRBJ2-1	TGTGCCAGCAGCTTGTTGACTAGAGGGGCCTACAATGAGCAGTTCTTC	CASSLLTRGAYNEQFF
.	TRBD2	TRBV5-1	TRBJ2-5	TGCGCCAGCAGCTTGGCCCAAGCGGGAGTGCTGGAGACCCAGTACTTC	CASSLAQAGVLETQYF
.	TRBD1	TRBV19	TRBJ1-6	TGTGCCAGTAGTTTGACAGGGAATTCACCCCTCCACTTT	CASSLTGNSPLHF